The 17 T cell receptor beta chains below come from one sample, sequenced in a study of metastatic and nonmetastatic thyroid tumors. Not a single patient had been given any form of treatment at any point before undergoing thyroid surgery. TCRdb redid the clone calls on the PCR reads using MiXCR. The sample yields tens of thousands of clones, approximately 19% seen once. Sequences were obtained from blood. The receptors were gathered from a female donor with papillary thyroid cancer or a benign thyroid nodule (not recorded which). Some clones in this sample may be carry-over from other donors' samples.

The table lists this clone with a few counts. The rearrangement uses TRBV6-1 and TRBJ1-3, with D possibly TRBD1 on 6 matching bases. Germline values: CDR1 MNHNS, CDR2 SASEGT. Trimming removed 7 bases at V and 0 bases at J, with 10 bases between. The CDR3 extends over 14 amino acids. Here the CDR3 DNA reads TGTGCCAGCAAGGTGACAGGCTCTGGAAACACCATATATTTT. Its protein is CASKVTGSGNTIYF.

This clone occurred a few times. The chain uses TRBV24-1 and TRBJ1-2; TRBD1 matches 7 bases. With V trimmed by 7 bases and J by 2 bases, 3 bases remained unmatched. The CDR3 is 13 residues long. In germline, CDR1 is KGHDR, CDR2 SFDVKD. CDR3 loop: CATSLTGNYGYTF. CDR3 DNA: TGTGCCACCAGCCTGACAGGGAACTATGGCTACACCTTC.

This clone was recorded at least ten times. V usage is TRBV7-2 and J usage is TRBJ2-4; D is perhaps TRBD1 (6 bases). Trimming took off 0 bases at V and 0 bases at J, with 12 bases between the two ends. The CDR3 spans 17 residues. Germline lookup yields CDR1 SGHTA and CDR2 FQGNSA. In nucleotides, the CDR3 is TGTGCCAGCAGCTTAGCCAGGGACATTTTAGCCAAAAACATTCAGTACTTC. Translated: CASSLARDILAKNIQYF.

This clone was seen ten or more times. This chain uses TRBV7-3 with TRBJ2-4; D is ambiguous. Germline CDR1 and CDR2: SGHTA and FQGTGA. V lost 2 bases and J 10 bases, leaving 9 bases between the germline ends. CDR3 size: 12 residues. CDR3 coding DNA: TGTGCCAGCAGCTTATCCGGTGAGATTCAGTACTTC. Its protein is CASSLSGEIQYF.

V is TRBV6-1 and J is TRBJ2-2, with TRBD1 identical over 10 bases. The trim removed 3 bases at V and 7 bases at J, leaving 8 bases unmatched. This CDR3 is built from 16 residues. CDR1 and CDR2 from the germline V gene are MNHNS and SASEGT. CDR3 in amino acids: CASSDRDRGKDGELFF. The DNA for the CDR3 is TGTGCCAGCAGTGACCGGGACAGGGGCAAGGACGGGGAGCTGTTTTTT.

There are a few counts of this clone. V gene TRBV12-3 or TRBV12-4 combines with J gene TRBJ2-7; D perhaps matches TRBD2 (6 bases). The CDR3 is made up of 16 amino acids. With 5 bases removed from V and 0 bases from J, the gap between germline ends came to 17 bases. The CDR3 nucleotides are TGTGCCAGCAGTCCCGAATTCCAGACTAGCTCCTACGAGCAGTACTTC. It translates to CASSPEFQTSSYEQYF.

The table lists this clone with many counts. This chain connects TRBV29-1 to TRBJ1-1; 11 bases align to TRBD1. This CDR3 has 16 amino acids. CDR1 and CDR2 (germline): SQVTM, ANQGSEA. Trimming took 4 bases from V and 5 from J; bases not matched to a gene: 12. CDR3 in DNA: TGCAGCGTTGTCTCGGACAGGGGGCGAGTGGGAACTGAAGCTTTCTTT. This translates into CSVVSDRGRVGTEAFF.

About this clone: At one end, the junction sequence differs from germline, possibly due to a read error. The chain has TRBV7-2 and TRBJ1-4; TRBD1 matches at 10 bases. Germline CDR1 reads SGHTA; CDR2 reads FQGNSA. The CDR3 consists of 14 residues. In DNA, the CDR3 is TGTTCCAGCAGTCTGGGACAGGGGAACGAAAAACTGTTTTTT. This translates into CSSSLGQGNEKLFF.

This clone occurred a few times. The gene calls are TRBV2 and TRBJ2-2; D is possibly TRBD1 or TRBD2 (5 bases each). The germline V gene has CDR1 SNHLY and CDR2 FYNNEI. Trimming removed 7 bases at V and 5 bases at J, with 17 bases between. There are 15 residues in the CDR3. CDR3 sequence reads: CASTVGVGGTGELFF. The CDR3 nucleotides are TGTGCCAGCACCGTGGGGGTGGGCGGTACCGGGGAGCTGTTTTTT.

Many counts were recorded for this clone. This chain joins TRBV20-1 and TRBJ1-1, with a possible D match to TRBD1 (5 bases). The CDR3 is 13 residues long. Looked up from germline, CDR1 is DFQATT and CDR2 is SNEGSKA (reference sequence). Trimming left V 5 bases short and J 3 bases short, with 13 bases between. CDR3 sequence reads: CSAQRDGDTEAFF. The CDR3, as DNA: TGCAGTGCTCAGCGGGACGGAGACACTGAAGCTTTCTTT.

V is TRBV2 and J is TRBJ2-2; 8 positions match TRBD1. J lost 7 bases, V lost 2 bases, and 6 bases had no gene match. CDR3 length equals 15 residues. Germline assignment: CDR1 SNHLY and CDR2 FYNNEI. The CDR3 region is CASSEQQGAGGELFF. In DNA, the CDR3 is TGTGCCAGCAGTGAACAGCAGGGGGCCGGCGGGGAGCTGTTTTTT.

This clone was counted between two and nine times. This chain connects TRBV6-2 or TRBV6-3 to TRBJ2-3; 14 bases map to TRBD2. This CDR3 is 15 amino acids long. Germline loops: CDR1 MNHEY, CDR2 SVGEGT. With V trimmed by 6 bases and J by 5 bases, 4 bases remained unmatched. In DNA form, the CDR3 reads TGTGCCAGCAGGACTAGCGGGGGGGCCGTAGATACGCAGTATTTT. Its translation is CASRTSGGAVDTQYF.

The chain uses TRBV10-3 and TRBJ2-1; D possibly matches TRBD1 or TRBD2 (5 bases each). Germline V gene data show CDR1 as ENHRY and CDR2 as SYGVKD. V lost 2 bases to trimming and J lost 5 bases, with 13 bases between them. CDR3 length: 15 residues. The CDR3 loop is CAISERAGRNNEQFF. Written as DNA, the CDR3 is TGTGCCATCAGTGAGAGGGCAGGGAGAAACAATGAGCAGTTCTTC.

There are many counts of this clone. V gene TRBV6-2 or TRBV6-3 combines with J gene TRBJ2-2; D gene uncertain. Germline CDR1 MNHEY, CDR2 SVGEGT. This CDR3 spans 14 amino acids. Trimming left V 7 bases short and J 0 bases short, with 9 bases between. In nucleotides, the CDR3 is TGTGCCAGCATAGGGCCGGCGAACACCGGGGAGCTGTTTTTT. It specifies CASIGPANTGELFF.

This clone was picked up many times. CDR3 nucleotide sequence: TGTGCCAGCAGACCAGGAAGCGGGACGGCCTACAATGAGCAGTTCTTC. This translates into CASRPGSGTAYNEQFF. This chain links TRBV2 with TRBJ2-1, with 7 bases that match TRBD2. CDR3 length: 16 residues. Germline lookup yields CDR1 SNHLY and CDR2 FYNNEI. J gave up 2 bases and V 6 bases, and 10 bases lay outside the gene matches.

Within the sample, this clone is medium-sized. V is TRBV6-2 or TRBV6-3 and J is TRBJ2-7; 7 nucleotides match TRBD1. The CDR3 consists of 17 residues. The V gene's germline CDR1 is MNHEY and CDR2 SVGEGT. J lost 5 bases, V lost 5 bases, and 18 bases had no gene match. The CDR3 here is CASSGRQGLHRFHEQYF. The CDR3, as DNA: TGTGCCAGCAGTGGGCGACAGGGCCTACATCGGTTTCACGAGCAGTACTTC.

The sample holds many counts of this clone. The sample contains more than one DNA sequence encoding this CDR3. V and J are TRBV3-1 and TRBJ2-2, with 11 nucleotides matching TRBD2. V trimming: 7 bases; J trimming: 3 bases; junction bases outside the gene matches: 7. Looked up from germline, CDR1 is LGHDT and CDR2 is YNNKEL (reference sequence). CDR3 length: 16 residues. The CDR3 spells CASNYSGGADTGELFF. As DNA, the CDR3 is TGTGCCAGCAACTATAGCGGGGGGGCCGACACCGGGGAGCTGTTTTTT.